The clone carrying this T cell receptor beta chain was seen a handful of times. Its cognate antigen is unknown. The sample has other DNA sequences that encode this CDR3 too. The sample is drawn from a study of beta chain features in type 1 diabetes. General study points: All four CD4+ subsets from Type 1 diabetes patients carried moderately but significantly shorter TCRB CDR3s.

CDR1 and CDR2 from the germline V gene are ENHRY and SYGVKD. This CDR3 region has 13 residues. Trimming removed 4 bases from V and 4 bases from J, with 8 bases in between. Expressed TCRB transcripts were sequenced because the isolated RNA had all been reverse transcribed beforehand. Only in-frame clones appear in the TCRdb table, and some are missing; sequencing was by immunoSEQ multiplex PCR. The data hold hundreds of thousands of clones, with about an eighth observed a single time. V usage is TRBV10-3 and J usage is TRBJ1-5; D unclear. The TCR originated in a man aged 18 to 30 with type 1 diabetes. Sequencing was carried out using naive CD4+ T cells from blood. This chain's CDR3 is CAISGQGNQPQHF. DNA for the CDR3: TGTGCCATCAGTGGTCAAGGGAATCAGCCCCAGCATTTT.